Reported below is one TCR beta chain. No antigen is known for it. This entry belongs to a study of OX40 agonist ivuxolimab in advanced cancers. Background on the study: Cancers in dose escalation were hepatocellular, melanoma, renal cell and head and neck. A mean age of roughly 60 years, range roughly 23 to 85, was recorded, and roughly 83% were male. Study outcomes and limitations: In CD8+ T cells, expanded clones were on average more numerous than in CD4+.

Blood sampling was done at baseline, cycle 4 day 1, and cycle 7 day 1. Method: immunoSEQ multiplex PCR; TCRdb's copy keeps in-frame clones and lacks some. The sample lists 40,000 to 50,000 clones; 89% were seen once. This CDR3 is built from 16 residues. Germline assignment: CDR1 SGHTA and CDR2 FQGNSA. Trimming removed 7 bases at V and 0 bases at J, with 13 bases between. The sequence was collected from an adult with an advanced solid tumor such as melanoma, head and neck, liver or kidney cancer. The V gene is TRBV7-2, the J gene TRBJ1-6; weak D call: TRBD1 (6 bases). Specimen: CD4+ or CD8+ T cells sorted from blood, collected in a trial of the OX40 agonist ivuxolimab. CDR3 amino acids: CASKSDRSSYNSPLHF. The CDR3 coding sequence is TGTGCCAGCAAATCAGACAGGAGCTCCTATAATTCACCCCTCCACTTT.